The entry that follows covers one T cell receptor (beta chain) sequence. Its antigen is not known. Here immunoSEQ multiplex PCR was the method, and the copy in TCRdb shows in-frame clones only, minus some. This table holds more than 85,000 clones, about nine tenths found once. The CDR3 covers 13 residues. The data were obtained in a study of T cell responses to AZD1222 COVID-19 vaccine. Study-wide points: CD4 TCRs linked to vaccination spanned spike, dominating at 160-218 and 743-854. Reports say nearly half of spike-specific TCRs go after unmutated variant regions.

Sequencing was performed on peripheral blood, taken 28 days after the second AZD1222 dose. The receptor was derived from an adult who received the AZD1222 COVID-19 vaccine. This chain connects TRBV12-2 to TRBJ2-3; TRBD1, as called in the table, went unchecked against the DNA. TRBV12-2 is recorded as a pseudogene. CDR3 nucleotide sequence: TGTGCAAGTCGGTCCGGGACACAAGATACGCAGTATTTT. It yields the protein CASRSGTQDTQYF.